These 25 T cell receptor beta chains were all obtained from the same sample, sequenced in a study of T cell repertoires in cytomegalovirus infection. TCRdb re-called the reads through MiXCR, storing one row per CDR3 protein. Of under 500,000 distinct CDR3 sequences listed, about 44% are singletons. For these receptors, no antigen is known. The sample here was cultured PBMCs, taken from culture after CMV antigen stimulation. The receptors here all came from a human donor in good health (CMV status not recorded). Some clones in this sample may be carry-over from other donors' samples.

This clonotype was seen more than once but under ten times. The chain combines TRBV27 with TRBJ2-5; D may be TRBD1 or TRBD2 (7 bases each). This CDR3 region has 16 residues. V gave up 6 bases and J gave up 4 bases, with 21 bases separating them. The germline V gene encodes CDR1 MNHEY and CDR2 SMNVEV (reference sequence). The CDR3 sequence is CASRTSLGRGPETQYF. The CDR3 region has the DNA TGTGCCAGCAGAACCTCTCTTGGGAGGGGGCCAGAGACCCAGTACTTC.

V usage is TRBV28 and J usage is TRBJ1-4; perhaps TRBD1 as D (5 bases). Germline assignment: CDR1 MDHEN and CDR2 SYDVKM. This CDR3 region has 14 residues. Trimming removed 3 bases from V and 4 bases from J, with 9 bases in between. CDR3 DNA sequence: TGTGCCAGCAGTTTCCCGGGACGTAATGAAAAACTGTTTTTT. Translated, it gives CASSFPGRNEKLFF.

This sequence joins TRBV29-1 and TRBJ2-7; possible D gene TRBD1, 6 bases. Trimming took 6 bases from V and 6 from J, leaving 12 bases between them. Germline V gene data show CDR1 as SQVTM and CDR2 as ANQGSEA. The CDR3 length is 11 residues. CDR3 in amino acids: CSVVTGLEQYF. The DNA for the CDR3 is TGCAGCGTCGTAACAGGGCTCGAGCAGTACTTC.

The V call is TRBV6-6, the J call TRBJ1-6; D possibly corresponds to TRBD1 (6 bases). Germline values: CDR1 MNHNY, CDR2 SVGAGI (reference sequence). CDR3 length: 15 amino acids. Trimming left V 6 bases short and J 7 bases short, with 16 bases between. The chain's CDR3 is CASRDGGARNSPLHF. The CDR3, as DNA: TGTGCCAGCAGGGACGGGGGGGCTCGGAATTCACCCCTCCACTTT.

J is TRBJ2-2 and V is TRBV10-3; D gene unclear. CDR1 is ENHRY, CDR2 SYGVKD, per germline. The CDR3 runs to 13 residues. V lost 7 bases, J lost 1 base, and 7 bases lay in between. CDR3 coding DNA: TGTGCCATCAAGGTGCTGAACACCGGGGAGCTGTTTTTT. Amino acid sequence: CAIKVLNTGELFF.

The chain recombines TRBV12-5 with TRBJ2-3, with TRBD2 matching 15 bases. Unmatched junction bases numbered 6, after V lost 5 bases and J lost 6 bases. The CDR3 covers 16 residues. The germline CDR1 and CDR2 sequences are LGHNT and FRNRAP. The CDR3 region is CASGTGLAGGSDTQYF. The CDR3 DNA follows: TGTGCTAGTGGTACGGGACTAGCGGGGGGATCGGATACGCAGTATTTT.

This CDR3 reads CASSYIRRAPKRSYEQYF. The CDR3 DNA is TGTGCCAGCAGTTACATTCGGCGGGCGCCTAAGAGGTCCTACGAGCAGTACTTC. The rearrangement uses TRBV6-2 or TRBV6-3 and TRBJ2-7; D possibly corresponds to TRBD2 (5 bases). Trimming took off 2 bases at V and 1 base at J, with 21 bases between the two ends. The CDR3 spans 18 residues. The V gene's germline CDR1 is MNHEY and CDR2 SVGEGT.

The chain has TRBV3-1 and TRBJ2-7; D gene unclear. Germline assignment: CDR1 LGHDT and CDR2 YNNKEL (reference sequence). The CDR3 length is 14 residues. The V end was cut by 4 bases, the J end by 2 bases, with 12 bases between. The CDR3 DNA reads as TGTGCCAGCAGCCGAACGACGGTGGCCTACGAGCAGTACTTC. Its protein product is CASSRTTVAYEQYF.

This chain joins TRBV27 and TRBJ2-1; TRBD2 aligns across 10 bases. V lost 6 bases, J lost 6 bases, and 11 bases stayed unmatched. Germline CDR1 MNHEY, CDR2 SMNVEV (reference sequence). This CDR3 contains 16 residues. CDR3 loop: CASSPGPAGGPNEQFF. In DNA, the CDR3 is TGTGCCAGCAGCCCTGGGCCAGCGGGGGGGCCCAATGAGCAGTTCTTC.

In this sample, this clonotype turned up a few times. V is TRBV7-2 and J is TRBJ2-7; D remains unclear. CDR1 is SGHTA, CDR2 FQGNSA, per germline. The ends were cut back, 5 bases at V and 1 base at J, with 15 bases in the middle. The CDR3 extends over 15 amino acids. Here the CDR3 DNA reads TGTGCCAGCAGCCCCCACCAGGTTGGTTCCTACGAGCAGTACTTC. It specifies CASSPHQVGSYEQYF.

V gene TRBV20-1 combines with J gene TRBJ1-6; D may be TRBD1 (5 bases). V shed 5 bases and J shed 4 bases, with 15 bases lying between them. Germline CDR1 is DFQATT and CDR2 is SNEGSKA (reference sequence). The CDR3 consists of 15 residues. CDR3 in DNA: TGCAGTGCTGAACCGGGACGAGGATATAATTCACCCCTCCACTTT. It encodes CSAEPGRGYNSPLHF.

In DNA form, the CDR3 reads TGTGCCAGCAGTGCATGGAGTGGATGGAACTATGGCTACACCTTC. This translates into CASSAWSGWNYGYTF. V usage is TRBV6-6 and J usage is TRBJ1-2; no clear D gene. CDR1 is MNHNY and CDR2 is SVGAGI in the germline V gene (reference sequence). Trimming took off 5 bases at V and 2 bases at J, with 15 bases between the two ends. CDR3 size: 15 residues.

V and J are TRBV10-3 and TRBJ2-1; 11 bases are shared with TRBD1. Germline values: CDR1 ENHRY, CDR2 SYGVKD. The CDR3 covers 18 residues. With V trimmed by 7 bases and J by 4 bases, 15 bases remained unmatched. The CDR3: CAIKDRGRRNSGYNEQFF. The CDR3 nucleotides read TGTGCCATCAAGGACAGGGGGCGTAGGAATAGCGGTTACAATGAGCAGTTCTTC.

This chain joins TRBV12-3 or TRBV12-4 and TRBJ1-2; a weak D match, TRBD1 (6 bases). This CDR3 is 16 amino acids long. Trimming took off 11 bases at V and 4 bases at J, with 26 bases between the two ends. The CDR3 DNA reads TGTGCCTCCGGAGACCGGGACAACGAATGGGGCTATGGCTACACCTTC. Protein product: CASGDRDNEWGYGYTF.

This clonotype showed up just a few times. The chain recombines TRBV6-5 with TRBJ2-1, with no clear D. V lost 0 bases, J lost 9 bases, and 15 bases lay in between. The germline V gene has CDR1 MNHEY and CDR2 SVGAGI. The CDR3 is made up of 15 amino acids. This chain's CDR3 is CASSYSIGLLSEQFF. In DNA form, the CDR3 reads TGTGCCAGCAGTTACTCGATTGGCCTTCTCAGTGAGCAGTTCTTC.

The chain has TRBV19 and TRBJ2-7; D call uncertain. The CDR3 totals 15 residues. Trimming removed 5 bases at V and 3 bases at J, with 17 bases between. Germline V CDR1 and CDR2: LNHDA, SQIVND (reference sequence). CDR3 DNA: TGTGCCAGTAGTCCCCATGGGGTCATCGACTACGAGCAGTACTTC. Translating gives CASSPHGVIDYEQYF.

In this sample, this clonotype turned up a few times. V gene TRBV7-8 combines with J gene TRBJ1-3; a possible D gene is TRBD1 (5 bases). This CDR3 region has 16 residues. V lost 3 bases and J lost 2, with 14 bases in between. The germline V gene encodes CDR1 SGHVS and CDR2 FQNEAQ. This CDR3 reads CASSLGRVHTGNTIYF. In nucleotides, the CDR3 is TGTGCCAGCAGCTTGGGCAGGGTGCATACTGGAAACACCATATATTTT.

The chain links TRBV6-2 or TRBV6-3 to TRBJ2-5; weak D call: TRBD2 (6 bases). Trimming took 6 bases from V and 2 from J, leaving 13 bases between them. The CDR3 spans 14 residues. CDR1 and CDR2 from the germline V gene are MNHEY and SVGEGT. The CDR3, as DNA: TGTGCCAGCAGCCCCGCGGGGAGACAAGAGACCCAGTACTTC. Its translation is CASSPAGRQETQYF.

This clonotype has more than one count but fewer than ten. The CDR3 protein is CASNPGGWSNQPQHF. The CDR3 bases are TGTGCCAGCAACCCAGGGGGCTGGAGCAATCAGCCCCAGCATTTT. This chain connects TRBV6-1 to TRBJ1-5; TRBD1 aligns across 8 bases. V lost 7 bases, J lost 1 base, and 6 bases stayed unmatched. In germline, CDR1 is MNHNS, CDR2 SASEGT. There are 15 residues in the CDR3.

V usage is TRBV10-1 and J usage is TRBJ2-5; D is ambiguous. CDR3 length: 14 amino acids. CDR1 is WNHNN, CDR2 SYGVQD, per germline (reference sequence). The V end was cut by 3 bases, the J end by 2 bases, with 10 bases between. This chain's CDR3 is CASSESARQETQYF. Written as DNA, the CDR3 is TGCGCCAGCAGTGAATCTGCCCGACAAGAGACCCAGTACTTC.

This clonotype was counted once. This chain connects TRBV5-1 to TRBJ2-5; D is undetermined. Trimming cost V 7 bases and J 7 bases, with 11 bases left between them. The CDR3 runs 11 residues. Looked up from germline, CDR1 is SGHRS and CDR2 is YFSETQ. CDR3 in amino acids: CASGSVGTQYF. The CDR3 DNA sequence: TGCGCCAGCGGAAGCGTGGGGACCCAGTACTTC.

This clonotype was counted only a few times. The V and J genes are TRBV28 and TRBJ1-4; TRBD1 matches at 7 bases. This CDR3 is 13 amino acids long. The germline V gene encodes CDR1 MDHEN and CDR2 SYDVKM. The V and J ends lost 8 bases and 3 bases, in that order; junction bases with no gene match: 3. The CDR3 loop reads CASAGTANEKLFF. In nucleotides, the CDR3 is TGTGCCAGCGCCGGGACAGCTAATGAAAAACTGTTTTTT.

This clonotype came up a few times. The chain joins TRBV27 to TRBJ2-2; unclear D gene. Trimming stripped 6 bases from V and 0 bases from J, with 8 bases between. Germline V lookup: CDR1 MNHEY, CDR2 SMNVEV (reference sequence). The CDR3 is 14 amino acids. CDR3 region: CASRGSPNTGELFF. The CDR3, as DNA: TGTGCCAGCAGGGGGTCCCCGAACACCGGGGAGCTGTTTTTT.

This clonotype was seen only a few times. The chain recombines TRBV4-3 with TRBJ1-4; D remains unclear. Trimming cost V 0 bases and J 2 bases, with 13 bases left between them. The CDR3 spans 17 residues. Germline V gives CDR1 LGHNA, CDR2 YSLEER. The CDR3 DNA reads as TGCGCCAGCAGCCAAGATCTATCCCAGGCGACTAATGAAAAACTGTTTTTT. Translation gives CASSQDLSQATNEKLFF.

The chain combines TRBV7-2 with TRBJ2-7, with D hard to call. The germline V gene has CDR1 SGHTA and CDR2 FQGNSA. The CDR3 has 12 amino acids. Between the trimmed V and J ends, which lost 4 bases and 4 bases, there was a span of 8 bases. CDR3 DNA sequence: TGTGCCAGCAGCTCGCGCCGGTACGAGCAGTACTTC. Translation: CASSSRRYEQYF.